This T cell receptor (beta chain) was observed in a study of PD-1 blockade in classical Hodgkin lymphoma. About the study: Patients were administered nivolumab (3 mg/kg intravenously) every 2 weeks.

Every single patient, without exception, relapsed after autologous stem cell transplantation, and brentuximab vedotin exposure varied. The study recorded best responses of complete response, partial response or progressive disease. Here immunoSEQ multiplex PCR was the method, and the copy in TCRdb shows in-frame clones only, minus some. The data hold around 26,000 clones, with almost 85% observed a single time. General study results and limits: Newly diagnosed patients were reported to start with lower TCR diversity than healthy donors. Newly diagnosed and completely responding patients shared comparable baseline diversity.

The CDR3 has 13 residues. Germline V gene data show CDR1 as LNHDA and CDR2 as SQIVND (reference sequence). Trimming took 1 base from V and 7 from J, leaving 10 bases between them. Remarks on this clone: Its matching antigen is unknown.

This clonotype was sampled from a human donor with classical Hodgkin lymphoma. This chain joins TRBV19 and TRBJ2-5; tentative D call: TRBD1 (5 bases). Specimen: peripheral blood mononuclear cells (PBMCs), collected before the second cycle of nivolumab. The CDR3 spells CASSIVGAATQYF. CDR3 coding DNA: TGTGCCAGTAGTATAGTAGGGGCGGCGACCCAGTACTTC.